The 27 T cell receptor beta chains given below trace back to one sample, sequenced in a study of shared clonotypes between healthy human individuals. This table comes from immunoSEQ multiplex PCR, and its TCRdb copy is limited to in-frame clones, with some not included. Of approximately 980,000 clones in the sample, over 75% were seen once. The sample comprised memory CD4+ T cells sorted from blood. Subset meaning: CD45RA-negative fraction. These receptors originate from a man aged 18 to 29 in good health.

This rearrangement joins TRBV1 to TRBJ2-1. TRBV1 has pseudogene status. The CDR3 contains 8 residues. In DNA, the CDR3 is TGCACCAACAATGAGCAGTTCTTC. This encodes CTNNEQFF.

This chain links TRBV9 with TRBJ2-4, with D maybe TRBD2 (6 bases). CDR1 and CDR2 (germline): SGDLS, YYNGEE. V lost 1 base and J lost 0, with 17 bases in between. The CDR3 covers 18 residues. In DNA, the CDR3 is TGTGCCAGCAGCGTACTTCTTAGGGGACTTTCAGCCAAAAACATTCAGTACTTC. It translates to CASSVLLRGLSAKNIQYF.

The genes are TRBV20-1 and TRBJ2-5; possibly TRBD1 for D (5 bases). Germline V gene data show CDR1 as DFQATT and CDR2 as SNEGSKA (reference sequence). There are 11 residues in the CDR3. Trimming took off 6 bases at V and 3 bases at J, with 8 bases between the two ends. The CDR3 coding sequence is TGCAGTGCCGACAGAAAAGAGACCCAGTACTTC. Translating gives CSADRKETQYF.

With regard to this clone: This sample also contains other DNA sequences that code for the same CDR3. The rearrangement uses TRBV5-4 and TRBJ1-1; D call uncertain. Trimming shortened V by 0 bases and J by 2 bases, and 8 bases separated the two germline ends. This CDR3 has 14 amino acids. From germline, CDR1 is SGHNT and CDR2 YYREEE (reference sequence). The CDR3 protein is CASSLDKINTEAFF. CDR3 nucleotide sequence: TGTGCCAGCAGCTTGGATAAGATAAACACTGAAGCTTTCTTT.

The V call is TRBV6-5, the J call TRBJ2-7; tentatively, D is TRBD1 (6 bases). Germline assignment: CDR1 MNHEY and CDR2 SVGAGI. Deletions cut 7 bases from V and 2 bases from J, with 15 bases between. This CDR3 has 14 amino acids. CDR3 bases: TGTGCCAGCATCTCGACAGGCCTCCCCTACGAGCAGTACTTC. Its translation: CASISTGLPYEQYF.

This clone was recorded many times. The chain joins TRBV19 to TRBJ1-5; D gene ambiguous. The CDR3 runs to 12 residues. Germline V lookup: CDR1 LNHDA, CDR2 SQIVND (reference sequence). Trimming removed 6 bases from V and 4 bases from J, with 7 bases in between. The CDR3 bases are TGTGCCAGTAGAACAAAAAATCAGCCCCAGCATTTT. Amino acids: CASRTKNQPQHF.

V and J are TRBV7-8 and TRBJ1-2, with D perhaps matching TRBD1 (5 bases). This CDR3 comprises 15 residues. CDR1 SGHVS and CDR2 FQNEAQ come from the germline V gene. V lost 1 base and J lost 2, with 11 bases in between. CDR3 sequence reads: CASSLGVGGNYGYTF. In nucleotides, the CDR3 is TGTGCCAGCAGCTTAGGAGTCGGGGGGAACTATGGCTACACCTTC.

The chain couples TRBV30 to TRBJ1-1, with D unclear. The length of the CDR3 is 13 residues. V was pared by 4 bases and J by 3 bases, with 12 bases between. Germline V lookup: CDR1 GTSNPN, CDR2 SVGIG (reference sequence). The CDR3 spells CAWNREVDTEAFF. DNA of the CDR3: TGTGCCTGGAACCGGGAAGTTGACACTGAAGCTTTCTTT.

V gene TRBV5-4 combines with J gene TRBJ1-4; 11 positions agree with TRBD1. Germline trimming cut 4 bases from V and 5 bases from J; bases unmatched to any gene: 4. The CDR3 covers 15 residues. CDR1 and CDR2 (germline): SGHNT, YYREEE (reference sequence). The CDR3 DNA is TGTGCCAGCAGCCACGGGACAGGGGGAAATGAAAAACTGTTTTTT. Translation: CASSHGTGGNEKLFF.

The chain carries TRBV6-6 and TRBJ2-7; TRBD1 matches at 10 bases. The CDR3 extends over 12 amino acids. In germline, CDR1 is MNHNY, CDR2 SVGAGI (reference sequence). With 8 bases clipped from V and 6 bases from J, the junction kept 4 bases outside the gene matches. The CDR3: CASGGTGAEQYF. The CDR3 coding sequence is TGTGCCAGCGGAGGGACAGGGGCCGAGCAGTACTTC.

This sequence joins TRBV6-1 and TRBJ1-4; D perhaps matches TRBD1 (6 bases). The CDR3 is made up of 15 amino acids. The V gene lost 3 bases and the J gene lost 12 bases, with 20 bases spanning the gap. Germline values: CDR1 MNHNS, CDR2 SASEGT. The CDR3 loop is CASSEGTGWVQELFF. DNA for the CDR3: TGTGCCAGCAGTGAGGGTACAGGGTGGGTCCAGGAACTGTTTTTT.

This chain joins TRBV14 and TRBJ2-1; D call uncertain. V was clipped by 5 bases and J by 8 bases, with 22 bases between them. This CDR3 is 16 amino acids long. CDR1 is SGHDN, CDR2 FVKESK, per germline. CDR3 DNA: TGTGCCAGCAGCTCCTTATTCTTCGGGTTACGTGATGAGCAGTTCTTC. Its protein is CASSSLFFGLRDEQFF.

The rearrangement uses TRBV5-1 and TRBJ1-1; no clear D gene. The germline V gene encodes CDR1 SGHRS and CDR2 YFSETQ. This CDR3 has 14 amino acids. Trimming shortened V by 5 bases and J by 2 bases, and 13 bases separated the two germline ends. The CDR3: CASSGVGFNTEAFF. The CDR3 nucleotides are TGCGCCAGCAGTGGGGTGGGCTTTAACACTGAAGCTTTCTTT.

The J gene is TRBJ2-1, the V gene TRBV10-1; 12 bases agree with TRBD2. The germline V gene has CDR1 WNHNN and CDR2 SYGVQD (reference sequence). After removal of 6 bases from V and 5 bases from J, the junction contained 5 bases not matched to a gene. The CDR3 is 15 residues long. CDR3 nucleotide sequence: TGCGCCAGCAGGACTAGCGGGGGATCTGACAATGAGCAGTTCTTC. It translates to CASRTSGGSDNEQFF.

The chain links TRBV19 to TRBJ1-2, with 7 nucleotides matching TRBD1. CDR3 size: 16 residues. The J segment lost 0 bases and the V segment lost 3 bases, leaving 7 bases of the junction unmatched. CDR1 and CDR2 (germline): LNHDA, SQIVND (reference sequence). CDR3 DNA sequence: TGTGCCAGTAGTATTTCCGGGACAGTCTCTAACTATGGCTACACCTTC. Its translation is CASSISGTVSNYGYTF.

The chain employs TRBV28 and TRBJ1-2, with D perhaps matching TRBD1 (6 bases). The CDR3 totals 13 residues. Germline V gives CDR1 MDHEN, CDR2 SYDVKM. Deletions cut 10 bases from V and 5 bases from J, with 17 bases between. CDR3 nucleotide sequence: TGTGCCACTAACGAACAGGGACCTTATGGCTACACCTTC. Translating it yields CATNEQGPYGYTF.

The chain carries TRBV5-1 and TRBJ2-3; D may be TRBD2 (6 bases). V was cut by 7 bases and J by 4 bases, with 16 bases left in between. The V gene's germline CDR1 is SGHRS and CDR2 YFSETQ. The CDR3 covers 14 residues. The CDR3 protein is CASHLGGTADTQYF. CDR3 nucleotides: TGCGCCAGCCATTTGGGCGGGACCGCAGATACGCAGTATTTT. Looking up the rest from reference TRBV5-1 and TRBJ2-3 gives the full variable domain: KAGVTQTPRYLIKTRGQQVTLSCSPISGHRSVSWYQQTPGQGLQFLFEYFSETQRNKGNFPGRFSGRQFSNSRSEMNVSTLELGDSALYLCASHLGGTADTQYFGPGTRLTVL.

This chain links TRBV25-1 with TRBJ2-5, with D perhaps given as TRBD1 or TRBD2 (5 bases each). V was shortened by 1 base and J by 1 base, with 7 bases between the two germline ends. Germline CDR1 reads MGHDK; CDR2 reads SYGVNS. The CDR3 spans 14 residues. The CDR3: CASSELGRQETQYF. The CDR3, as DNA: TGTGCCAGCAGTGAATTGGGACGCCAAGAGACCCAGTACTTC.

The V gene is TRBV5-1, the J gene TRBJ2-1; TRBD2 might be the D (5 bases). Trimming shortened V by 4 bases and J by 8 bases, and 16 bases separated the two germline ends. The CDR3 runs 14 residues. Germline V CDR1 and CDR2: SGHRS, YFSETQ. CDR3 residues: CASSLGEPEYEQFF. CDR3 bases: TGCGCCAGCAGCCTCGGGGAGCCTGAGTATGAGCAGTTCTTC.

With respect to this clone: A much larger clone lies one base from this, so it may be a read error. The chain has TRBV7-8 and TRBJ2-3; D call uncertain. Trimming left V 2 bases short and J 2 bases short, with 2 bases between. Germline V lookup: CDR1 SGHVS, CDR2 FQNEAQ. There are 12 residues in the CDR3. The CDR3 sequence is CASSLYTDTQYF. CDR3 DNA: TGTGCCAGCAGCTTATACACAGATACGCAGTATTTT.

The gene calls are TRBV27 and TRBJ2-3, with TRBD2 identical over 11 bases. Trimming at V came to 6 bases and at J to 0 bases, leaving 8 bases not matched to a gene. Germline CDR1 MNHEY, CDR2 SMNVEV (reference sequence). The length of the CDR3 is 17 residues. CDR3 region: CASSRRLAGISTDTQYF. The CDR3 DNA reads as TGTGCCAGCAGCCGGAGACTAGCGGGGATTAGCACAGATACGCAGTATTTT.

This clone was recorded once. The chain employs TRBV5-1 and TRBJ1-4, with TRBD1 identical over 7 bases. The V segment lost 0 bases and the J segment 4 bases; nucleotides outside the gene matches: 6. The CDR3 contains 16 residues. CDR1 is SGHRS, CDR2 YFSETQ, per germline. The CDR3 loop reads CASSLEGDRSNEKLFF. As DNA, the CDR3 is TGCGCCAGCAGCTTGGAAGGGGACAGAAGTAATGAAAAACTGTTTTTT. Full variable domain (rest looked up from reference TRBV5-1 and TRBJ1-4): KAGVTQTPRYLIKTRGQQVTLSCSPISGHRSVSWYQQTPGQGLQFLFEYFSETQRNKGNFPGRFSGRQFSNSRSEMNVSTLELGDSALYLCASSLEGDRSNEKLFFGSGTQLSVL.

The chain links TRBV10-1 to TRBJ2-5; TRBD2 aligns across 12 bases. The trim removed 5 bases at V and 5 bases at J, leaving 6 bases unmatched. Germline V gives CDR1 WNHNN, CDR2 SYGVQD (reference sequence). The CDR3 runs to 15 residues. CDR3 amino acids: CASSPTSGSSETQYF. The DNA for the CDR3 is TGCGCCAGCAGTCCGACTAGCGGGAGTTCCGAGACCCAGTACTTC.

This chain connects TRBV6-1 to TRBJ2-5, with D uncertain. This CDR3 is 13 amino acids long. V shed 2 bases and J shed 5 bases, with 9 bases lying between them. From germline, CDR1 is MNHNS and CDR2 SASEGT. The DNA of the CDR3 is TGTGCCAGCAGTGAAAACGTGGGGGAGACCCAGTACTTC. This translates into CASSENVGETQYF.

V is TRBV7-9 and J is TRBJ1-1, with D perhaps matching TRBD1 (6 bases). Trimming stripped 5 bases from V and 2 bases from J, with 18 bases between. CDR3 length: 16 residues. Germline CDR1 reads SEHNR; CDR2 reads FQNEAQ (reference sequence). CDR3 DNA: TGTGCCAGCAGCCCGGGAACAGGGATACACAACACTGAAGCTTTCTTT. This sequence encodes CASSPGTGIHNTEAFF.

The rearrangement uses TRBV28 and TRBJ1-1, with 12 bases aligning to TRBD1. This CDR3 is built from 15 residues. Trimming took 8 bases from V and 5 from J; bases not matched to a gene: 9. Germline values: CDR1 MDHEN, CDR2 SYDVKM. The CDR3 sequence: CASRGTGGYGTEAFF. The CDR3 nucleotides are TGTGCCAGCCGCGGGACAGGGGGCTATGGGACTGAAGCTTTCTTT.

This clone showed up just once. The chain couples TRBV5-4 to TRBJ2-5, with 13 bases aligning to TRBD2. The CDR3 is 16 amino acids. From germline, CDR1 is SGHNT and CDR2 YYREEE (reference sequence). V dropped 4 bases and J dropped 5; count of bases not matched to a gene: 8. CDR3: CASSPGLAGSPETQYF. Here the CDR3 DNA reads TGTGCCAGCAGCCCGGGACTAGCGGGAAGTCCGGAGACCCAGTACTTC.